Shown below are 32 T cell receptor beta chains from a single sample sequenced in a study of Tregs in tolerant kidney transplant recipients. The protocol was immunoSEQ multiplex PCR, while the TCRdb copy is restricted to in-frame clones and leaves out a portion. The table shows tens of thousands of clones, with about 89% occurring only once. Sequencing was performed on CD4+ T cells from blood, taken before the transplant. The receptors shown here come from a human donor who received a combined kidney and bone marrow transplant.

The chain couples TRBV18 to TRBJ2-2; 7 bases align to TRBD2. CDR1 KGHSH and CDR2 LQKENI come from the germline V gene. The CDR3 has 18 residues. V lost 3 bases and J lost 1; bases outside the gene matches: 11. CDR3 amino acids: CASSPLLLADLNTGELFF. The CDR3 DNA sequence: TGTGCCAGCTCACCTCTTTTGCTAGCGGACTTGAACACCGGGGAGCTGTTTTTT.

The chain links TRBV30 to TRBJ1-4; TRBD1 matches 9 bases. Trimming cost V 3 bases and J 8 bases; bases outside gene matches: 7. This CDR3 has 14 residues. Germline V gene sequence: CDR1 GTSNPN, CDR2 SVGIG (reference sequence). The CDR3 nucleotides read TGTGCCTGGAGGGTTACAGGGGGCGTCGAAAAACTGTTTTTT. It is translated as CAWRVTGGVEKLFF.

This clone was recorded only once. The chain combines TRBV29-1 with TRBJ2-1, with TRBD2 matching over 13 bases. The V gene end was trimmed by 4 bases and the J gene end by 7 bases; junction bases not matched to a gene: 1. There are 13 residues in the CDR3. Germline V gene lookup returns CDR1 SQVTM and CDR2 ANQGSEA. CDR3 sequence: CSVGTSGRNEQFF. The CDR3 DNA sequence: TGCAGCGTTGGGACTAGCGGGAGAAATGAGCAGTTCTTC.

This clone has only one observation. The CDR3 sequence is CASSLSPGTSGREQYF. CDR3 DNA: TGTGCCAGCAGTTTATCACCCGGGACTAGCGGGAGGGAGCAGTACTTC. This chain connects TRBV28 to TRBJ2-7, with 15 bases identical to TRBD2. This CDR3 contains 16 residues. Germline V gene data show CDR1 as MDHEN and CDR2 as SYDVKM. After removal of 1 base from V and 7 bases from J, the junction contained 5 bases not matched to a gene.

V gene TRBV4-1 combines with J gene TRBJ2-3; maybe TRBD2 (6 bases). The CDR3 loop spans 15 amino acids. V lost 2 bases, J lost 5 bases, and 14 bases lay in between. Germline CDR1 reads MGHRA; CDR2 reads YSYEKL. The CDR3 DNA follows: TGCGCCAGCAGCCAACCGGGACTCCCCGGAGATACGCAGTATTTT. As protein: CASSQPGLPGDTQYF.

V and J are TRBV27 and TRBJ2-3, with D tentatively TRBD1 (6 bases). Trimming shortened V by 0 bases and J by 1 base, and 11 bases separated the two germline ends. The germline gives CDR1 MNHEY, CDR2 SMNVEV (reference sequence). This CDR3 comprises 16 residues. This CDR3 reads CASSLSGEGGTDTQYF. The CDR3 DNA is TGTGCCAGCAGTTTATCCGGTGAGGGGGGCACAGATACGCAGTATTTT.

The sample holds one count of this clone. V usage is TRBV5-5 and J usage is TRBJ2-5; 9 bases line up with TRBD1. J gave up 5 bases and V 4 bases, and 3 bases lay outside the gene matches. Germline-derived CDR1 and CDR2 are SGHKS and YYEKEE (reference sequence). This CDR3 has 13 amino acids. The CDR3 sequence: CASSPGTGETQYF. CDR3 nucleotides: TGTGCCAGCAGCCCGGGGACAGGGGAGACCCAGTACTTC. Complete variable domain (other parts from reference TRBV5-5 and TRBJ2-5): DAGVTQSPTHLIKTRGQQVTLRCSPISGHKSVSWYQQVLGQGPQFIFQYYEKEERGRGNFPDRFSARQFPNYSSELNVNALLLGDSALYLCASSPGTGETQYFGPGTRLLVL.

The CDR3 sequence: CASSLFHGADTQYF. The CDR3 DNA is TGTGCCAGCAGCTTATTCCACGGTGCAGATACGCAGTATTTT. The chain recombines TRBV7-9 with TRBJ2-3; no firm D call. V lost 2 bases, J lost 4 bases, and 10 bases lay in between. The germline gives CDR1 SEHNR, CDR2 FQNEAQ (reference sequence). This CDR3 has 14 amino acids.

Notes on this clone: One junction end does not reproduce the germline sequence, and a read error may be involved. V is TRBV2 and J is TRBJ2-3; TRBD2 agrees at 9 bases. This CDR3 region has 12 residues. CDR1 SNHLY and CDR2 FYNNEI come from the germline V gene. The DNA for the CDR3 is TGTGCCAGCAGTCCCTTAAGCGGGAGGATCCCTTTT. Encoded protein: CASSPLSGRIPF.

The rearrangement uses TRBV4-2 and TRBJ2-7, with D possibly TRBD2 on 5 matching bases. Trimming stripped 0 bases from V and 0 bases from J, with 9 bases between. Germline lookup yields CDR1 LGHNA and CDR2 YNFKEQ. CDR3 size: 15 residues. The CDR3 nucleotides are TGTGCCAGCAGCCAAGAGTGGAGGAGCTCCTACGAGCAGTACTTC. This sequence encodes CASSQEWRSSYEQYF.

The chain recombines TRBV4-2 with TRBJ2-1; maybe TRBD2 (5 bases). Germline V gene sequence: CDR1 LGHNA, CDR2 YNFKEQ. The V gene lost 0 bases and the J gene lost 6 bases, with 9 bases spanning the gap. This CDR3 spans 14 amino acids. This chain's CDR3 is CASSQDSRGNEQFF. CDR3 coding DNA: TGTGCCAGCAGCCAAGACTCTCGGGGCAATGAGCAGTTCTTC.

The chain couples TRBV6-1 to TRBJ2-7, with 12 bases aligning to TRBD1. Trimming took 6 bases from V and 5 from J; bases not matched to a gene: 2. Germline V CDR1 and CDR2: MNHNS, SASEGT. The CDR3 length is 13 residues. CDR3 region: CASRGTGGDEQYF. As DNA, the CDR3 is TGTGCCAGCAGGGGGACAGGGGGCGACGAGCAGTACTTC.

V usage is TRBV28 and J usage is TRBJ1-4, with D possibly matching TRBD1 (5 bases). Germline CDR1 and CDR2: MDHEN and SYDVKM. This CDR3 is built from 16 residues. The germline V and J ends were trimmed by 6 bases and 7 bases, with 21 bases remaining between them. CDR3 amino acids: CASSPPPRAVVEKLFF. In DNA, the CDR3 is TGTGCCAGCAGCCCTCCGCCCAGGGCTGTAGTTGAAAAACTGTTTTTT.

The chain is built from TRBV4-3 and TRBJ2-3; 7 bases are a match to TRBD2. There are 17 residues in the CDR3. The germline V gene has CDR1 LGHNA and CDR2 YSLEER. The ends lost 3 bases at V and 0 bases at J; junction bases unmatched: 9. The CDR3 DNA sequence: TGCGCCAGCAGCCAGACCTTTAGCGGGTTAAGCACAGATACGCAGTATTTT. Residues: CASSQTFSGLSTDTQYF.

The chain joins TRBV10-3 to TRBJ2-5; no definite D call. Germline lookup yields CDR1 ENHRY and CDR2 SYGVKD. V was clipped by 4 bases and J by 0 bases, with 6 bases between them. The CDR3 length is 13 residues. CDR3 in amino acids: CAISGTDQETQYF. The CDR3 DNA follows: TGTGCCATCAGTGGTACAGACCAAGAGACCCAGTACTTC.

This chain's CDR3 is CASSRDSKSYEQYF. The CDR3 nucleotides are TGCGCCAGCAGTCGGGACAGTAAATCCTACGAGCAGTACTTC. The rearrangement joins TRBV5-1 to TRBJ2-7; 7 positions match TRBD1. The junction had 6 bases not matched to a gene; V was cut back by 5 bases and J by 1 base. The CDR3 is 14 amino acids. Germline CDR1 reads SGHRS; CDR2 reads YFSETQ.

The chain employs TRBV5-1 and TRBJ1-1, with 8 bases aligning to TRBD1. Germline V gives CDR1 SGHRS, CDR2 YFSETQ. CDR3 size: 13 residues. V lost 4 bases to trimming and J lost 1 base; unmatched junction nucleotides: 0. DNA of the CDR3: TGCGCCAGCAGCGACAGGGGGAACACTGAAGCTTTCTTT. It specifies CASSDRGNTEAFF.

The chain uses TRBV28 and TRBJ1-1, with TRBD1 identical over 12 bases. The length of the CDR3 is 19 residues. V lost 2 bases, J lost 3 bases, and 13 bases stayed unmatched. Germline V gene sequence: CDR1 MDHEN, CDR2 SYDVKM. The CDR3 spells CASSLPRDRGRVGHTEAFF. DNA of the CDR3: TGTGCCAGCAGTTTACCTAGGGACAGGGGGCGCGTGGGGCACACTGAAGCTTTCTTT.

This chain links TRBV6-1 with TRBJ2-7; 9 bases align to TRBD1. There are 15 residues in the CDR3. Germline V gene sequence: CDR1 MNHNS, CDR2 SASEGT. J gave up 0 bases and V 6 bases, and 6 bases lay outside the gene matches. CDR3 DNA: TGTGCCAGCAGCGCCGGGACAGGGAGCTCCTACGAGCAGTACTTC. It encodes CASSAGTGSSYEQYF.

V usage is TRBV6-1 and J usage is TRBJ2-7, with TRBD2 matching over 8 bases. The CDR3 sequence is 15 residues long. V lost 1 base and J lost 2; bases outside the gene matches: 4. In germline, CDR1 is MNHNS, CDR2 SASEGT. As DNA, the CDR3 is TGTGCCAGCAGTGAAGGGGGGACTAGAACCTACGAGCAGTACTTC. Translation: CASSEGGTRTYEQYF.

The CDR3 DNA follows: TGCGCCAGCAGTCGGACAGGGTCTGGGGCCAACGTCCTGACTTTC. Translated, it gives CASSRTGSGANVLTF. The J gene is TRBJ2-6, the V gene TRBV5-1; 8 bases map to TRBD1. Germline CDR1 SGHRS, CDR2 YFSETQ. The CDR3 is 15 amino acids. V lost 5 bases to trimming and J lost 1 base; unmatched junction nucleotides: 2.

The chain joins TRBV9 to TRBJ2-7, with 9 nucleotides matching TRBD1. The germline V gene has CDR1 SGDLS and CDR2 YYNGEE. This CDR3 spans 14 amino acids. The V gene end was trimmed by 4 bases and the J gene end by 4 bases; junction bases not matched to a gene: 6. The CDR3: CASSTRDREYEQYF. CDR3 nucleotides: TGTGCCAGCAGCACCCGGGACAGGGAGTACGAGCAGTACTTC.

This clone was seen only a few times. The same CDR3 also results from other DNA sequences found in this sample. The chain carries TRBV18 and TRBJ2-7; 7 bases match TRBD2. The J segment lost 3 bases and the V segment lost 6 bases, leaving 5 bases of the junction unmatched. This CDR3 spans 13 amino acids. Germline V gene data show CDR1 as KGHSH and CDR2 as LQKENI. In DNA, the CDR3 is TGTGCCAGCTCTCCCGGACTAGACTACGAGCAGTACTTC. The encoded protein is CASSPGLDYEQYF.

The rearrangement links TRBV7-9 to TRBJ1-2; D unclear. Trimming took off 5 bases at V and 4 bases at J, with 17 bases between the two ends. This CDR3 has 15 amino acids. The germline V gene has CDR1 SEHNR and CDR2 FQNEAQ (reference sequence). CDR3: CASSNHMVAGYGYTF. The CDR3 DNA sequence: TGTGCCAGCAGCAACCACATGGTGGCGGGCTATGGCTACACCTTC.

J is TRBJ2-5 and V is TRBV19; D remains unclear. The CDR3 length is 14 residues. Germline CDR1 LNHDA, CDR2 SQIVND (reference sequence). V was shortened by 1 base and J by 1 base, with 7 bases between the two germline ends. This CDR3 reads CASSIATVQETQYF. The DNA for the CDR3 is TGTGCCAGTAGTATAGCAACAGTCCAAGAGACCCAGTACTTC.

The rearrangement links TRBV2 to TRBJ2-2; 12 nucleotides match TRBD2. Germline CDR1 SNHLY, CDR2 FYNNEI. This CDR3 is built from 15 residues. With V trimmed by 6 bases and J by 4 bases, 3 bases remained unmatched. The CDR3 protein is CASRKTSGSTGELFF. CDR3 DNA: TGTGCCAGCAGAAAGACTAGCGGGAGCACCGGGGAGCTGTTTTTT.

The V gene is TRBV29-1, the J gene TRBJ1-5; D may be TRBD1 (5 bases). Germline lookup yields CDR1 SQVTM and CDR2 ANQGSEA. Trimming cost V 6 bases and J 5 bases, with 17 bases left between them. This CDR3 is 14 amino acids long. This CDR3 reads CSVGPGVGDQPQHF. The DNA for the CDR3 is TGCAGCGTCGGACCGGGAGTAGGGGATCAGCCCCAGCATTTT.

This clone turned up a few times. The rearrangement uses TRBV12-5 and TRBJ1-2; unclear D gene. Trimming shortened V by 2 bases and J by 5 bases, and 12 bases separated the two germline ends. The CDR3 is 14 amino acids. From germline, CDR1 is LGHNT and CDR2 FRNRAP. The CDR3 loop reads CASGLMAGSYGYTF. For the CDR3, the DNA is TGTGCTAGTGGTTTGATGGCAGGTAGTTATGGCTACACCTTC.

CDR3 nucleotides: TGTGCCTGGAGTCAAAACGGGGAGCTGTTTTTT. It codes for CAWSQNGELFF. J is TRBJ2-2 and V is TRBV30; D not certain. This CDR3 contains 11 residues. Germline values: CDR1 GTSNPN, CDR2 SVGIG (reference sequence). V dropped 2 bases and J dropped 7 bases, with 5 bases sitting between them.

This clone came up once. The V gene is TRBV7-9, the J gene TRBJ2-7; D remains ambiguous. Germline V gives CDR1 SEHNR, CDR2 FQNEAQ (reference sequence). Trimming removed 5 bases at V and 0 bases at J, with 11 bases between. This CDR3 is 14 amino acids long. The CDR3 coding sequence is TGTGCCAGCAGCCTAGACACCCGCTCCTACGAGCAGTACTTC. Translating gives CASSLDTRSYEQYF.

For this clone: One end of the junction fails to match germline, which may point to a read error. The chain combines TRBV28 with TRBJ2-5; D might be TRBD2 (5 bases). The CDR3 is made up of 13 amino acids. CDR1 MDHEN and CDR2 SYDVKM come from the germline V gene. In DNA, the CDR3 is TGTGCCAGCAGTCGCCGGAGAGGGTCGAGAGCCCACTTC. The encoded protein is CASSRRRGSRAHF.

The rearrangement joins TRBV29-1 to TRBJ1-5; D perhaps matches TRBD1 (5 bases). The V and J ends lost 7 bases and 5 bases respectively, with 15 bases between them. Germline lookup yields CDR1 SQVTM and CDR2 ANQGSEA. The CDR3 is 13 amino acids. The CDR3 region is CSAGGFGDQPQHF. The CDR3 DNA sequence: TGCAGCGCGGGGGGATTCGGGGATCAGCCCCAGCATTTT.